A selection of T cell receptor beta chains follows, all from one sample in a study of T cell changes during pregnancy in multiple sclerosis. Profiling relied on immunoSEQ multiplex PCR, and the TCRdb table lists in-frame clones only, not all of them. The sample contains 48,000 or so clones, over 80% of which appear only once. The material sequenced was CD4+ T cells from peripheral blood mononuclear cells, taken in the second trimester of pregnancy. The receptors originated from a female donor in good health, enrolled as a control in a pregnancy study. CDR3s include the opening cysteine and the closing phenylalanine or tryptophan. Fields, in order: V gene, CDR3 protein.

TRBV4-1,CASSLRGEGDYGYTF
TRBV28,CASSWPLWASGGQETQYF
TRBV10-2,CASSFSGGGYNEQFF
TRBV10-3,CAISDLSRTIKDEQYF
TRBV6-1,CASSGQGGETQYF
TRBV23-1,CASSQIRGKNIQYF
TRBV6-1,CASESSGNTIYF
TRBV19,CASSDIARRTDTQYF
TRBV18,CASSPQDRVYSGANVLTF
TRBV2,CASNPSPGLAGDTQYF
TRBV28,CASKLLDRTKETQYF
TRBV18,CASSPSTREQYF
TRBV18,CASSPRLAGGGETQYF
TRBV6-4,CASSELAGGQDTQYF
TRBV6-5,CASSYPAQGEQFF
TRBV5-5,CASSGFGRTPYNEQFF
TRBV18,CASSPPASGIGYTF
TRBV4-3,CASSPNPGLAGNGELFF
TRBV28,CASRPNSNYGYTF
TRBV5-1,CASSFIGTSGVYNEQFF
TRBV5-1,CASSSGPGTVSSTDTQYF
TRBV5-1,CASHKGTGVVNTEAFF
TRBV6-5,CASSSAGQLSYEQYF
TRBV15,CATSRDGHLNTEAFF
TRBV7-3,CASSVSGTGGQETQYF
TRBV5-1,CASSHGTGEQFF
TRBV30,CAWSVGGTVRLKNIQYF
TRBV2,CASSIDRASYEQYF
TRBV5-6,CASSFTESGYGYTF
TRBV19,CASSSPAGVTDTQYF
TRBV28,CASSLAGYNTGELFF
TRBV28,CASSSQAGIETQYF
TRBV7-2,CASSLRTGEIKGF
TRBV18,CASSPPNQGSDEQYF
TRBV7-6,CASSPGGNNEQFF
TRBV7-9,CASSILGLADNEQFF
TRBV7-2,CASSLSLTYEQYF
TRBV7-2,CASSYRLAGEWIEQYF
TRBV4-1,CASSQVTSSYNSPLHF
TRBV5-6,CASSLDRGLTYNEQFF
TRBV4-2,CASSQDLGQGSRPQHF
TRBV6-4,CASSSSGSPPEQYF
TRBV28,CASRQGYEQYF
TRBV11-2,CASSFGLAGIAGELFF
TRBV28,CASSLQGAWTEAFF
TRBV6-5,CASSFRTGANGYTF
TRBV4-2,CASSQEAGEHGELFF
TRBV4-2,CASSQKPGGINEQFF
TRBV30,CAGTFFSGANVLTF
TRBV4-1,CASSPTGEGPRDEQYF
TRBV7-3,CASSLDRDHEQYF
TRBV5-1,CASSPEPGGTYGYTF
TRBV9,CASSVGEGRSGELFF
TRBV4-3,CASSQEGGGVYTDTQYF
TRBV2,CASSDLDSSLEKLFF